Below, 17 T cell receptor beta chains from the same sample are listed, as sequenced in a study of early T cells in non-severe SARS-CoV-2 infection. TCRdb re-analysed the 5' RACE reads in MiXCR, keeping a single row per CDR3 protein. The repertoire holds under 45,000 distinct CDR3 sequences, with about 5.2% as singletons. Source: whole blood, taken at baseline. All receptors come from an adult who was a healthcare worker with PCR-confirmed SARS-CoV-2 infection or an uninfected control (not recorded which).

This clonotype was seen ten or more times. The J gene is TRBJ2-7, the V gene TRBV11-2; no definite D call. With 2 bases removed from V and 9 bases from J, the gap between germline ends came to 11 bases. This CDR3 contains 12 residues. CDR1 SGHAT and CDR2 FQNNGV come from the germline V gene. CDR3 loop: CASSLILGLQYF. Written as DNA, the CDR3 is TGTGCCAGCAGCTTAATTTTAGGATTGCAGTACTTC.

This clonotype came up many times. The chain joins TRBV20-1 to TRBJ2-7, with TRBD2 identical over 8 bases. Germline V CDR1 and CDR2: DFQATT, SNEGSKA (reference sequence). This CDR3 is 11 amino acids long. CDR3: CSLLAEYEQYF. For the CDR3, the DNA is TGCAGCCTACTAGCGGAGTACGAGCAGTACTTC.

Only a few counts were recorded for this clonotype. This chain links TRBV14 with TRBJ1-1; 7 bases map to TRBD1. Germline trimming cut 4 bases from V and 6 bases from J; bases unmatched to any gene: 11. Per germline, CDR1 SGHDN and CDR2 FVKESK. The CDR3 consists of 15 residues. This CDR3 is CASSPTGQNVPEAFF. In DNA, the CDR3 is TGTGCCAGCAGCCCGACGGGACAGAATGTCCCTGAAGCTTTCTTT.

This clonotype has ten or more counts. The chain uses TRBV4-1 and TRBJ2-1; a possible D gene is TRBD2 (6 bases). CDR1 and CDR2 from the germline V gene are MGHRA and YSYEKL. This CDR3 comprises 15 residues. Trimming left V 0 bases short and J 3 bases short, with 9 bases between. CDR3 DNA sequence: TGCGCCAGCAGCCAAGAGGGAGGACGCTACAATGAGCAGTTCTTC. As protein: CASSQEGGRYNEQFF.

This clonotype was seen many times. This chain links TRBV2 with TRBJ1-2; D uncertain. The germline CDR1 and CDR2 sequences are SNHLY and FYNNEI. V gave up 6 bases and J gave up 0 bases, with 14 bases separating them. The CDR3 length is 15 residues. CDR3 bases: TGTGCCAGCAGAAGTCGGACTACCACTAACTATGGCTACACCTTC. Its translation is CASRSRTTTNYGYTF.

The V and J genes are TRBV3-1 and TRBJ2-1; the match to TRBD2 covers 9 bases. This CDR3 is 17 amino acids long. Germline trimming cut 1 base from V and 0 bases from J; bases unmatched to any gene: 4. From germline, CDR1 is LGHDT and CDR2 YNNKEL (reference sequence). CDR3: CASSQGLAGYSYNEQFF. In nucleotides, the CDR3 is TGTGCCAGCAGCCAAGGTCTAGCGGGATACTCCTACAATGAGCAGTTCTTC.

This clonotype was seen at least ten times. Written as DNA, the CDR3 is TGCAGTGCTAGTAAACTAGCGGGAAGGTATACGCAGTATTTT. It is translated as CSASKLAGRYTQYF. This chain joins TRBV20-1 and TRBJ2-3; TRBD2 aligns across 10 bases. This CDR3 is built from 14 residues. In germline, CDR1 is DFQATT, CDR2 SNEGSKA (reference sequence). V gave up 3 bases and J gave up 7 bases; unmatched junction bases: 7.

This clonotype was detected ten times or more. V gene TRBV7-2 combines with J gene TRBJ1-3, with D possibly being TRBD1 (5 bases). The CDR3 has 13 amino acids. Germline loops: CDR1 SGHTA, CDR2 FQGNSA. Between the trimmed V and J ends, which lost 5 bases and 7 bases, there was a span of 12 bases. The CDR3 DNA is TGTGCCAGCAGCCCAATCGGGGGGAACACCATATATTTT. It encodes CASSPIGGNTIYF.

This clonotype was recorded at least ten times. This chain joins TRBV20-1 and TRBJ2-5, with a weak D call TRBD2 (6 bases). The CDR3 runs 12 residues. Trimming took 5 bases from V and 2 from J, leaving 9 bases between them. Germline CDR1 reads DFQATT; CDR2 reads SNEGSKA (reference sequence). This chain's CDR3 is CSAAGPQETQYF. In DNA form, the CDR3 reads TGCAGTGCTGCGGGACCGCAAGAGACCCAGTACTTC.

This clonotype was counted ten times or more. The V and J genes are TRBV4-1 and TRBJ2-1; weak D call: TRBD2 (6 bases). Trimming shortened V by 0 bases and J by 14 bases, and 17 bases separated the two germline ends. The germline CDR1 and CDR2 sequences are MGHRA and YSYEKL. This CDR3 region has 14 residues. CDR3 residues: CASSQDISRELKFF. CDR3 in DNA: TGCGCCAGCAGCCAAGATATCAGCCGGGAGTTAAAGTTCTTC.

This clonotype was seen ten or more times. The chain couples TRBV2 to TRBJ2-5; 8 nucleotides align to TRBD2. CDR3 length: 18 residues. Per germline, CDR1 SNHLY and CDR2 FYNNEI. V trimming: 6 bases; J trimming: 5 bases; junction bases outside the gene matches: 20. The CDR3, as DNA: TGTGCCAGCAGCGTCGCAGCCCCCTTAGGACTAGCACGGGAGACCCAGTACTTC. Protein: CASSVAAPLGLARETQYF.

The V gene is TRBV11-3, the J gene TRBJ2-6; TRBD1 aligns across 12 bases. V gave up 5 bases and J gave up 2 bases; unmatched junction bases: 4. The CDR3 is 17 amino acids. CDR1 is SGHNT and CDR2 is YENEEA in the germline V gene. In DNA, the CDR3 is TGTGCCAGCAGCCCGGGACAGGGGGCAGCTGGGGCCAACGTCCTGACTTTC. Translated, it gives CASSPGQGAAGANVLTF.

A remark on this clonotype: A much bigger clone sits one base away, suggesting this may be a read error. The chain combines TRBV27 with TRBJ1-2, with D unresolved. Per germline, CDR1 MNHEY and CDR2 SMNVEV (reference sequence). This CDR3 comprises 14 residues. The V end lost 2 bases, the J end lost 4 bases, and 11 bases lay between the germline ends. This chain's CDR3 is CASSLQSDSYGYTF. The CDR3 bases are TGTGCCAGCAGTTTACAGTCCGACTCCTATGGCTACACCTTC.

This clonotype was seen many times. The rearrangement links TRBV11-2 to TRBJ1-1; D not resolved. This CDR3 comprises 17 residues. Germline CDR1 is SGHAT and CDR2 is FQNNGV. Trimming removed 3 bases from V and 1 base from J, with 18 bases in between. CDR3 nucleotides: TGTGCCAGCAGCTTTGTGGAGTCACAAGATGGGAACACTGAAGCTTTCTTT. Translated, it gives CASSFVESQDGNTEAFF.

This clonotype was seen only a few times. CDR3 nucleotide sequence: TGTGCCAGCAGCGGCCGGGACTCCCCAGGAGATACGCAGTATTTT. Translating gives CASSGRDSPGDTQYF. The rearrangement links TRBV7-8 to TRBJ2-3; D possibly corresponds to TRBD2 (6 bases). This CDR3 is built from 15 residues. In germline, CDR1 is SGHVS, CDR2 FQNEAQ. V lost 5 bases and J 5 bases, leaving 17 bases between the germline ends.

Many counts were recorded for this clonotype. The genes are TRBV29-1 and TRBJ2-5; either TRBD1 or TRBD2 may supply D (5 bases each). V was pared by 1 base and J by 10 bases, with 19 bases between. Germline V gene lookup returns CDR1 SQVTM and CDR2 ANQGSEA. The CDR3 totals 14 residues. The CDR3 coding sequence is TGCAGCGTTGAAGGTTACGAGGGGTCGAGTAACCAGTACTTC. Translated: CSVEGYEGSSNQYF.

The chain recombines TRBV18 with TRBJ1-5; D remains unclear. Trimming took off 2 bases at V and 8 bases at J, with 13 bases between the two ends. Germline V lookup: CDR1 KGHSH, CDR2 LQKENI. This CDR3 has 14 residues. The CDR3: CASSPSRGAEPQHF. CDR3 coding DNA: TGTGCCAGCTCACCATCTCGCGGCGCCGAGCCCCAGCATTTT.